A selection of T cell receptor beta chains follows, all from one sample in a study of early T cells in non-severe SARS-CoV-2 infection. TCRdb fed the 5' RACE reads into MiXCR, producing one record per CDR3 protein. The sample includes 70,000 to 90,000 distinct CDR3 sequences, around 15% of them seen just once. What was sequenced was whole blood. These TCRs come from an adult who was a healthcare worker with PCR-confirmed SARS-CoV-2 infection or an uninfected control (not recorded which). The CDR3 runs from the conserved cysteine through the conserved F or W. Fields, in order: D gene, J gene, V gene, clone size, CDR3 DNA, CDR3 protein. A D gene is named only where the DNA matches it firmly. Not every row has a clone size; where given, it reads once, few, many or a size class.

d_call: .
j_call: TRBJ2-7
v_call: TRBV4-1
clone_size: .
cdr3_nt: TGCGCCAGCAGCCAAGGGTCGAACGAGCAGTACTTC
cdr3_aa: CASSQGSNEQYF

d_call: .
j_call: TRBJ1-1
v_call: TRBV5-1
clone_size: few
cdr3_nt: TGCGCCAGCAGCTTGGTGGGTTTACGCGAGAGGGTAGGGAAGACTGAAGCTTTCTTT
cdr3_aa: CASSLVGLRERVGKTEAFF

d_call: .
j_call: TRBJ1-1
v_call: TRBV20-1
clone_size: .
cdr3_nt: TGCAGTGCTAGGGACAGCCTGAACACTGAAGCTTTCTTT
cdr3_aa: CSARDSLNTEAFF

d_call: .
j_call: TRBJ2-3
v_call: TRBV5-1
clone_size: .
cdr3_nt: TGCGCCAGCAGCTTTTCTGGAGGACCTAGCACAGATACGCAGTATTTT
cdr3_aa: CASSFSGGPSTDTQYF

d_call: .
j_call: TRBJ2-7
v_call: TRBV28
clone_size: .
cdr3_nt: TGTGCCAGCAATCCGACAGGCCCACCATACGAGCAGTACTTC
cdr3_aa: CASNPTGPPYEQYF

d_call: TRBD1
j_call: TRBJ1-2
v_call: TRBV9
clone_size: .
cdr3_nt: TGTGCCAGCAGCCCCCAGACAGGGGGCAGTAACTATGGCTACACCTTC
cdr3_aa: CASSPQTGGSNYGYTF

d_call: TRBD2
j_call: TRBJ2-1
v_call: TRBV5-1
clone_size: many
cdr3_nt: TGCGCCAGCAGCTTGTTGGCTAGCGGGGGCTACAATGAGCAGTTCTTC
cdr3_aa: CASSLLASGGYNEQFF

d_call: TRBD1
j_call: TRBJ2-6
v_call: TRBV7-3
clone_size: few
cdr3_nt: TGTGCCAGCAGACAGACAGGGTCTGGGGCCAACGTCCTGACTTTC
cdr3_aa: CASRQTGSGANVLTF

d_call: .
j_call: TRBJ2-1
v_call: TRBV5-4
clone_size: .
cdr3_nt: TGTGCCAGCAGCTTGGTCAGTCGCCATGAGCAGTTCTTC
cdr3_aa: CASSLVSRHEQFF

d_call: .
j_call: TRBJ1-1
v_call: TRBV11-3
clone_size: few
cdr3_nt: TGTGCCAGCAGTTTTCGGCAGGGAACTGAAGCTTTCTTT
cdr3_aa: CASSFRQGTEAFF

d_call: .
j_call: TRBJ2-1
v_call: TRBV14
clone_size: .
cdr3_nt: TGTGCCAGCAGCCAAGCCTACGCGTATGAGCAGTTCTTC
cdr3_aa: CASSQAYAYEQFF

d_call: TRBD2
j_call: TRBJ2-5
v_call: TRBV7-3
clone_size: few
cdr3_nt: TGTGCCAGCAGCTTAAGCACTAGCGGGGGAGAAGAGACCCAGTACTTC
cdr3_aa: CASSLSTSGGEETQYF

d_call: TRBD1
j_call: TRBJ1-6
v_call: TRBV4-3
clone_size: .
cdr3_nt: TGCGCCAGCAGAAAACAGGGGGCGCTTGGAAATTCACCCCTCCACTTT
cdr3_aa: CASRKQGALGNSPLHF

d_call: .
j_call: TRBJ1-4
v_call: TRBV20-1
clone_size: few
cdr3_nt: TGCAGTGCAACCCTACTCAGGGAAAAACTGTTTTTT
cdr3_aa: CSATLLREKLFF

d_call: .
j_call: TRBJ2-1
v_call: TRBV9
clone_size: .
cdr3_nt: TGTGCCAGCAGCGTAGGGACTAATTACAATGAGCAGTTCTTC
cdr3_aa: CASSVGTNYNEQFF

d_call: TRBD1
j_call: TRBJ1-5
v_call: TRBV5-5
clone_size: few
cdr3_nt: TGTGCCAGCAGCTCCCTGACAGGGGATCAGCCCCAGCATTTT
cdr3_aa: CASSSLTGDQPQHF